A selection of T cell receptor beta chains follows, all from one sample in a study of regulatory T cells in long-lasting Graves disease. TCRdb re-derived calls from the multiplex PCR reads in MiXCR, one entry per CDR3 protein. Altogether 440,000 or so distinct CDR3 sequences are present, about 16% being singletons, with the ten largest covering about 10%. The data were also submitted as part of a second study, on T cells in Graves' hyperthyroidism and ophthalmopathy.

The starting material was peripheral blood mononuclear cells (PBMCs), obtained at new diagnosis, from a patient treated with antithyroid drugs. The receptors were gathered from a woman aged 25 to 39 with Graves disease. Each CDR3 is given with its conserved first and last residue. Each record gives: J gene, V gene, D gene, clone size, CDR3 protein, CDR3 DNA. The D gene is left open where the match is weak. Some rows mark clone size as missing; the rest say once, few, many or name a class of expanded clone.

>TRBJ2-5|TRBV24-1|TRBD1|-
CATSDRGQETQYF
TGTGCCACCAGCGACAGGGGGCAAGAGACCCAGTACTTC
>TRBJ1-5|TRBV20-1|-|many
CSASTPGLNNQPQHF
TGCAGTGCTAGTACTCCAGGACTGAACAATCAGCCCCAGCATTTT
>TRBJ2-1|TRBV19|TRBD2|few
CASSMSGSSYNEQFF
TGTGCCAGTAGTATGAGCGGGAGTTCCTACAATGAGCAGTTCTTC
>TRBJ2-3|TRBV2|-|many
CASSEAPCAADTQYF
TGTGCCAGCAGTGAAGCCCCCTGTGCTGCAGATACGCAGTATTTT
>TRBJ1-5|TRBV2|-|many
CASTMLGGNQPQHF
TGTGCCAGCACTATGCTAGGGGGGAATCAGCCCCAGCATTTT
>TRBJ2-1|TRBV12-3/TRBV12-4|-|many
CASTVGGDEQFF
TGTGCCAGCACTGTTGGCGGGGATGAGCAGTTCTTC
>TRBJ2-3|TRBV20-1|-|many
CSVRADTDTQYF
TGCAGTGTGAGAGCGGACACAGATACGCAGTATTTT
>TRBJ1-4|TRBV14|-|few
CASSRGRQGEKLFF
TGTGCCAGCAGCCGTGGGCGGCAGGGCGAAAAACTGTTTTTT
>TRBJ2-7|TRBV28|-|many
CASSVAGASKGEQYF
TGTGCCAGCAGCGTCGCGGGGGCCAGCAAGGGAGAGCAGTACTTC
>TRBJ1-1|TRBV28|-|many
CASSIRGLNTEAFF
TGTGCCAGCAGTATCCGGGGCCTGAACACTGAAGCTTTCTTT
>TRBJ1-5|TRBV28|-|many
CASSFLGNSNQPQHF
TGTGCCAGCAGTTTTTTGGGGAATAGCAATCAGCCCCAGCATTTT
>TRBJ2-7|TRBV19|TRBD1|-
CASRYSGTGGYEQYF
TGTGCCAGTAGGTACTCCGGGACAGGGGGCTACGAGCAGTACTTC
>TRBJ2-1|TRBV29-1|TRBD2|many
CSVGLAEPGSYNEQFF
TGCAGCGTTGGGCTAGCGGAGCCAGGCTCCTACAATGAGCAGTTCTTC
>TRBJ1-2|TRBV20-1|-|many
CSASIPGAVDYTF
TGCAGTGCTAGTATTCCAGGGGCTGTGGACTACACCTTC
>TRBJ2-3|TRBV18|TRBD1|many
CASSPETGASGTQYF
TGTGCCAGCTCCCCCGAGACAGGGGCCTCGGGGACGCAGTATTTT
>TRBJ2-3|TRBV18|-|many
CASSPPTTDTQYF
TGTGCCAGCTCACCACCCACCACAGATACGCAGTATTTT
>TRBJ2-2|TRBV7-8|-|many
CASSRGRGSSTGELFF
TGTGCCAGCAGCAGGGGGAGGGGAAGTAGCACCGGGGAGCTGTTTTTT
>TRBJ2-1|TRBV7-2|TRBD1|many
CASSLGQANEQFF
TGTGCCAGCAGCTTGGGACAGGCCAATGAGCAGTTCTTC
>TRBJ2-2|TRBV2|-|many
CASSDGVGYTGELFF
TGTGCCAGCAGTGATGGCGTTGGGTACACCGGGGAGCTGTTTTTT
>TRBJ2-1|TRBV7-6|-|-
CASSLRTVYNEQFF
TGTGCCAGCAGTCTCCGGACAGTCTACAATGAGCAGTTCTTC
>TRBJ1-5|TRBV4-1|-|-
CASSQAGTRNQPQHF
TGCGCCAGCAGCCAAGCCGGGACACGAAATCAGCCCCAGCATTTT
>TRBJ1-3|TRBV30|-|many
CAWSRTARGNTIYF
TGTGCCTGGAGTAGGACAGCAAGAGGAAACACCATATATTTT
>TRBJ2-7|TRBV11-2|TRBD2|many
CASSNTGLAAYEQYF
TGTGCCAGTTCGAACACGGGACTAGCGGCCTACGAGCAGTACTTC
>TRBJ1-5|TRBV19|-|-
CASSFIAGEQPQHF
TGTGCCAGTAGTTTCATCGCCGGGGAACAGCCCCAGCATTTT
>TRBJ2-1|TRBV9|-|few
CASSPTGLAYNEQFF
TGTGCCAGCAGCCCTACAGGGCTCGCCTACAATGAGCAGTTCTTC
>TRBJ2-3|TRBV27|TRBD2|many
CASSLSARTSGYTDTQYF
TGTGCCAGCAGTTTATCTGCTCGGACTAGCGGATACACAGATACGCAGTATTTT
>TRBJ1-2|TRBV7-9|-|-
CASSYGGYGNGYTF
TGTGCCAGCAGCTATGGGGGGTATGGTAATGGCTACACCTTC
>TRBJ2-1|TRBV20-1|TRBD2|many
CSARGGLAVYNEQFF
TGCAGTGCTAGGGGGGGACTAGCGGTGTACAATGAGCAGTTCTTC
>TRBJ2-3|TRBV12-3/TRBV12-4|-|many
CASSSGTDTQYF
TGTGCCAGCAGCTCCGGTACAGATACGCAGTATTTT
>TRBJ2-2|TRBV14|-|-
CASSFRTAAGELFF
TGTGCCAGCAGCTTTAGGACTGCCGCCGGGGAGCTGTTTTTT
>TRBJ1-1|TRBV7-2|-|many
CASSPSLSNGNTEAFF
TGTGCCAGCAGCCCCTCTTTGAGCAATGGGAACACTGAAGCTTTCTTT
>TRBJ2-5|TRBV28|-|few
CASSIQTETQETQYF
TGTGCCAGCAGTATCCAGACAGAAACACAAGAGACCCAGTACTTC
>TRBJ1-3|TRBV28|-|few
CASSGQGASGNTIYF
TGTGCCAGCAGTGGGCAGGGAGCCTCTGGAAACACCATATATTTT
>TRBJ2-1|TRBV24-1|TRBD2|-
CATGGDSSNEQFF
TGTGCCACCGGGGGGGACTCCTCCAATGAGCAGTTCTTC
>TRBJ2-1|TRBV5-1|TRBD2|many
CASSAVLADYNEQFF
TGCGCCAGCAGCGCTGTACTAGCGGATTACAATGAGCAGTTCTTC
>TRBJ1-6|TRBV19|TRBD1|many
CASGDRANYSPLHF
TGTGCCAGTGGGGACAGGGCTAATTATTCACCCCTCCACTTT
>TRBJ2-1|TRBV27|TRBD2|many
CASSLSRLAGVLEHEQFF
TGTGCCAGCAGTTTATCTCGCTTAGCGGGAGTACTCGAACATGAGCAGTTCTTC
>TRBJ1-4|TRBV5-1|-|-
CASSLAGPEKLFF
TGTGCCAGCAGCTTGGCCGGGCCCGAAAAACTGTTTTTT
>TRBJ2-1|TRBV6-1|-|many
CASKYRTARGTFGHNEQFF
TGTGCCAGCAAGTATAGGACAGCCCGGGGGACTTTTGGTCACAATGAGCAGTTCTTC
>TRBJ1-2|TRBV6-1|-|many
CASTENSYGYTF
TGTGCCAGCACAGAAAATTCCTATGGCTACACCTTC
>TRBJ1-4|TRBV27|-|few
CASSLSQDSTNEKLFF
TGTGCCAGCAGTTTATCACAGGACTCAACTAATGAAAAACTGTTTTTT
>TRBJ1-1|TRBV27|-|many
CASRIGGGNTEAFF
TGTGCCAGCAGGATCGGAGGGGGTAACACTGAAGCTTTCTTT
>TRBJ2-3|TRBV29-1|-|-
CSVVSGAGDTQYF
TGCAGCGTTGTCTCAGGGGCGGGGGATACGCAGTATTTT
>TRBJ2-5|TRBV7-2|-|many
CASSLDSPGQYF
TGTGCCAGCAGCTTGGATTCCCCTGGCCAGTACTTC
>TRBJ1-1|TRBV6-2/TRBV6-3|TRBD1|many
CASTEDRALINTEAFF
TGTGCCAGCACCGAAGACAGGGCCCTGATCAACACTGAAGCTTTCTTT
>TRBJ2-7|TRBV28|TRBD2|-
CASSSGLAGDPEQYF
TGTGCCAGCAGCTCGGGACTAGCGGGAGACCCAGAGCAGTACTTC
>TRBJ1-1|TRBV12-3/TRBV12-4|-|many
CASSYSLGTEAFF
TGTGCCAGCAGCTACTCTTTGGGCACTGAAGCTTTCTTT
>TRBJ2-7|TRBV20-1|TRBD2|many
CSAMGGLAGSYEQYF
TGCAGTGCTATGGGAGGACTAGCGGGGTCCTACGAGCAGTACTTC
>TRBJ2-1|TRBV20-1|TRBD2|many
CSARGGLAGTRHNEQFF
TGCAGTGCTAGAGGGGGACTAGCGGGAACGCGCCACAATGAGCAGTTCTTC
>TRBJ1-2|TRBV30|-|-
CAWNLQGSANYGYTF
TGTGCCTGGAACCTACAGGGATCGGCTAACTATGGCTACACCTTC